These 26 T cell receptor beta chains originate from one sample sequenced in a study of blood T cell repertoires in COVID-19. Produced via immunoSEQ multiplex PCR; TCRdb's table is partial and in-frame only. The repertoire has some 170,000 clones, around four fifths of them found once; the top ten carry 2.5% to 3%. Sequencing was done on a sample of peripheral blood. These receptors came from a man between 65 and 80 years old with acute or convalescent COVID-19.

The chain carries TRBV11-3 and TRBJ2-3, with 9 positions matching TRBD1. The V and J ends lost 0 bases and 4 bases, in that order; junction bases with no gene match: 5. The V gene's germline CDR1 is SGHNT and CDR2 YENEEA. The CDR3 spans 16 residues. In nucleotides, the CDR3 is TGTGCCAGCAGCTTAGAGGGTGGGACAGGGTCAGATACGCAGTATTTT. It yields the protein CASSLEGGTGSDTQYF.

This chain uses TRBV19 with TRBJ1-1, with D possibly being TRBD1 (5 bases). The V end was cut by 5 bases, the J end by 0 bases, with 7 bases between. Looked up from germline, CDR1 is LNHDA and CDR2 is SQIVND (reference sequence). There are 13 residues in the CDR3. CDR3 sequence: CASSQQVNTEAFF. DNA for the CDR3: TGTGCCAGTAGTCAACAGGTGAACACTGAAGCTTTCTTT. The full variable domain, in which reference TRBV19 and TRBJ1-1 provide the parts outside the CDR3, is DGGITQSPKYLFRKEGQNVTLSCEQNLNHDAMYWYRQDPGQGLRLIYYSQIVNDFQKGDIAEGYSVSREKKESFPLTVTSAQKNPTAFYLCASSQQVNTEAFFGQGTRLTVV.

The CDR3 is CASNPHGGANYGYTF. The CDR3, as DNA: TGCGCCAGCAACCCCCATGGGGGCGCTAACTATGGCTACACCTTC. The chain is built from TRBV5-1 and TRBJ1-2, with D possibly matching TRBD1 (6 bases). The V end lost 6 bases, the J end lost 0 bases, and 15 bases lay between the germline ends. This CDR3 contains 15 residues. In germline, CDR1 is SGHRS, CDR2 YFSETQ.

This sequence joins TRBV5-5 and TRBJ2-2; D possibly corresponds to TRBD2 (5 bases). V gave up 0 bases and J gave up 4 bases, with 13 bases separating them. Germline V gives CDR1 SGHKS, CDR2 YYEKEE (reference sequence). CDR3 length: 16 amino acids. The CDR3 sequence: CASSLAVLASTGELFF. The CDR3 coding sequence is TGTGCCAGCAGCTTGGCGGTTTTAGCGAGCACCGGGGAGCTGTTTTTT.

This rearrangement joins TRBV18 to TRBJ1-4; TRBD1 matches at 7 bases. The V segment lost 0 bases and the J segment 4 bases; nucleotides outside the gene matches: 8. The CDR3 consists of 17 residues. Germline V gene data show CDR1 as KGHSH and CDR2 as LQKENI. CDR3 amino acids: CASSPPVGTASNEKLFF. Written as DNA, the CDR3 is TGTGCCAGCTCACCACCTGTAGGGACAGCCAGTAATGAAAAACTGTTTTTT.

J is TRBJ2-7 and V is TRBV28; 11 bases fit TRBD1. Germline V gene data show CDR1 as MDHEN and CDR2 as SYDVKM. Trimming cost V 10 bases and J 1 base; bases outside gene matches: 6. The CDR3 consists of 14 residues. In nucleotides, the CDR3 is TGTGCCACCAGGGACAGGGGGTTATCCTACGAGCAGTACTTC. Encoded protein: CATRDRGLSYEQYF.

The CDR3 DNA sequence: TGTGCCAGCTCACCCCCACTAGCGGGAGAGAGGGGGACCCAGTACTTC. The encoded protein is CASSPPLAGERGTQYF. This rearrangement joins TRBV18 to TRBJ2-5; 11 bases line up with TRBD2. This CDR3 region has 16 residues. The germline V gene encodes CDR1 KGHSH and CDR2 LQKENI. The ends lost 3 bases at V and 7 bases at J; junction bases unmatched: 10.

As for this clone: At one of its ends the junction is not consistent with the germline gene, which may arise from a read error. The chain is built from TRBV3-1 (or the pseudogene TRBV3-2) and TRBJ1-1; D not resolved. The V gene's germline CDR1 is LGHDT and CDR2 YNNKEL (reference sequence). The CDR3 is 12 residues long. CDR3 nucleotide sequence: TGTGCCAGCAGCCAAACTAGCACTGGAGCTTTCTTT. It is translated as CASSQTSTGAFF.

V usage is TRBV7-2 and J usage is TRBJ1-1, with D perhaps TRBD1 (5 bases). The germline CDR1 and CDR2 sequences are SGHTA and FQGNSA. Deletions cut 3 bases from V and 6 bases from J, with 11 bases between. The CDR3 is 13 residues long. CDR3 nucleotide sequence: TGTGCCAGCAGCTTGACGCAGGGTTCTGAAGCTTTCTTT. This translates into CASSLTQGSEAFF. Drawing the rest from reference TRBV7-2 and TRBJ1-1, the complete variable domain is GAGVSQSPSNKVTEKGKDVELRCDPISGHTALYWYRQSLGQGLEFLIYFQGNSAPDKSGLPSDRFSAERTGGSVSTLTIQRTQQEDSAVYLCASSLTQGSEAFFGQGTRLTVV.

The chain employs TRBV5-5 and TRBJ1-6; no definite D call. Germline CDR1 reads SGHKS; CDR2 reads YYEKEE (reference sequence). The length of the CDR3 is 15 residues. The V gene lost 5 bases and the J gene lost 9 bases, with 18 bases spanning the gap. The chain's CDR3 is CASSQDAYRSSPLHF. The CDR3 DNA sequence: TGTGCCAGCAGTCAGGATGCCTATAGATCTTCACCCCTCCACTTT. The full variable domain, completed using reference TRBV5-5 and TRBJ1-6, is DAGVTQSPTHLIKTRGQQVTLRCSPISGHKSVSWYQQVLGQGPQFIFQYYEKEERGRGNFPDRFSARQFPNYSSELNVNALLLGDSALYLCASSQDAYRSSPLHFGNGTRLTVT.

The chain is built from TRBV2 and TRBJ2-3, with a weak D call TRBD2 (5 bases). This CDR3 comprises 13 residues. The V and J ends lost 9 bases and 0 bases respectively, with 10 bases between them. Germline V gives CDR1 SNHLY, CDR2 FYNNEI. The CDR3 loop reads CARRRTSTDTQYF. The CDR3 DNA sequence: TGTGCCAGACGACGGACTAGCACAGATACGCAGTATTTT.

The chain recombines TRBV5-1 with TRBJ1-2; D remains unclear. Trimming took off 2 bases at V and 2 bases at J, with 7 bases between the two ends. Per the germline V gene, CDR1 is SGHRS and CDR2 is YFSETQ. This CDR3 is 13 amino acids long. The CDR3: CASSFTPNYGYTF. DNA for the CDR3: TGCGCCAGCAGCTTTACACCGAACTATGGCTACACCTTC.

This chain uses TRBV5-1 with TRBJ2-1; 13 positions match TRBD2. This CDR3 region has 16 residues. Germline V lookup: CDR1 SGHRS, CDR2 YFSETQ. After removal of 4 bases from V and 7 bases from J, the junction contained 8 bases not matched to a gene. DNA for the CDR3: TGCGCCAGCAGCATCTCGACTAGCGGGGGGCTTAATGAGCAGTTCTTC. This encodes CASSISTSGGLNEQFF. Looking up the rest from reference TRBV5-1 and TRBJ2-1 gives the full variable domain: KAGVTQTPRYLIKTRGQQVTLSCSPISGHRSVSWYQQTPGQGLQFLFEYFSETQRNKGNFPGRFSGRQFSNSRSEMNVSTLELGDSALYLCASSISTSGGLNEQFFGPGTRLTVL.

The chain employs TRBV10-2 and TRBJ2-7; weak D call: TRBD1 (5 bases). CDR3 length equals 15 residues. V lost 5 bases, J lost 0 bases, and 14 bases lay in between. Germline V gene sequence: CDR1 WSHSY, CDR2 SAAADI. In DNA, the CDR3 is TGCGCCAGCAGTTCGTATGCAGGGTCCTCCTACGAGCAGTACTTC. Translating gives CASSSYAGSSYEQYF.

This clone was observed a handful of times. This rearrangement joins TRBV21-1 to TRBJ2-3; the D call in the table, TRBD2, was not verified against the DNA. TRBV21-1 is marked as a pseudogene. The CDR3 length is 16 residues. This CDR3 is CASSLPGGPLTDTQYF. The CDR3 bases are TGTGCCAGCAGCCTCCCCGGGGGTCCCCTCACAGATACGCAGTATTTT.

The chain is built from TRBV19 and TRBJ1-4, with 11 bases lining up with TRBD1. The germline V gene encodes CDR1 LNHDA and CDR2 SQIVND (reference sequence). The J segment lost 7 bases and the V segment lost 5 bases, leaving 9 bases of the junction unmatched. The CDR3 loop spans 16 amino acids. The CDR3 protein is CASSPGQGVGGEKLFF. The CDR3 DNA reads as TGTGCCAGTAGTCCGGGACAGGGGGTGGGTGGTGAAAAACTGTTTTTT.

V usage is TRBV29-1 and J usage is TRBJ2-7; D may be TRBD2 (5 bases). This CDR3 contains 12 residues. CDR1 and CDR2 (germline): SQVTM, ANQGSEA. V lost 7 bases, J lost 2 bases, and 12 bases lay in between. CDR3 region: CSAKWETYEQYF. The CDR3 coding sequence is TGCAGCGCAAAATGGGAGACCTACGAGCAGTACTTC.

The sample holds many counts of this clone. The rearrangement uses TRBV9 and TRBJ1-6, with a weak D call TRBD1 (5 bases). Germline CDR1 and CDR2: SGDLS and YYNGEE. This CDR3 is built from 15 residues. V shed 4 bases and J shed 7 bases, with 15 bases lying between them. DNA of the CDR3: TGTGCCAGCAGCTCTCTGGAAGGGGCCAATTCACCCCTCCACTTT. As protein: CASSSLEGANSPLHF.

This clone came up a few times. This chain connects TRBV4-2 to TRBJ2-7, with TRBD2 identical over 10 bases. V dropped 0 bases and J dropped 3; count of bases not matched to a gene: 5. Germline lookup yields CDR1 LGHNA and CDR2 YNFKEQ. CDR3 length: 16 amino acids. The CDR3 nucleotides are TGTGCCAGCAGCCAAGATATCGGGACTAGCGACTACGAGCAGTACTTC. This translates into CASSQDIGTSDYEQYF.

This clone was recorded only once. This chain connects TRBV28 to TRBJ2-1, with D perhaps matching TRBD1 (6 bases). The germline V gene encodes CDR1 MDHEN and CDR2 SYDVKM. This CDR3 spans 15 amino acids. The V gene lost 4 bases and the J gene lost 4 bases, with 14 bases spanning the gap. The CDR3 region has the DNA TGTGCCAGCAGTTCATCAGGGACACCTTACAATGAGCAGTTCTTC. Encoded protein: CASSSSGTPYNEQFF.

The chain employs TRBV29-1 and TRBJ1-2, with TRBD1 identical over 11 bases. This CDR3 has 13 residues. Unmatched junction bases numbered 2, after V lost 6 bases and J lost 2 bases. The germline V gene has CDR1 SQVTM and CDR2 ANQGSEA. Here the CDR3 reads CSVGQGANYGYTF. The CDR3 DNA reads as TGCAGCGTAGGACAGGGGGCGAACTATGGCTACACCTTC. Variable domain in full (rest from reference TRBV29-1 and TRBJ1-2): SAVISQKPSRDICQRGTSLTIQCQVDSQVTMMFWYRQQPGQSLTLIATANQGSEATYESGFVIDKFPISRPNLTFSTLTVSNMSPEDSSIYLCSVGQGANYGYTFGSGTRLTVV.

V usage is TRBV7-6 and J usage is TRBJ1-4; TRBD1 matches 8 bases. Germline V gene lookup returns CDR1 SGHVS and CDR2 FNYEAQ. The ends lost 2 bases at V and 8 bases at J; junction bases unmatched: 10. The CDR3 runs to 16 residues. This chain's CDR3 is CASSLMSQGAGEKLFF. CDR3 nucleotide sequence: TGTGCCAGCAGCTTAATGTCCCAGGGGGCGGGGGAAAAACTGTTTTTT.

The rearrangement uses TRBV27 and TRBJ2-5, with 10 bases that match TRBD2. The ends lost 2 bases at V and 5 bases at J; junction bases unmatched: 14. The CDR3 runs to 18 residues. Germline CDR1 reads MNHEY; CDR2 reads SMNVEV (reference sequence). The DNA of the CDR3 is TGTGCCAGCAGTTTAAGGGGGGCTAGCGGGAGTAACCGGGAGACCCAGTACTTC. Translation: CASSLRGASGSNRETQYF.

V is TRBV18 and J is TRBJ1-3; tentative D call: TRBD1 (5 bases). The germline V gene encodes CDR1 KGHSH and CDR2 LQKENI. Trimming removed 3 bases at V and 0 bases at J, with 15 bases between. This CDR3 spans 17 amino acids. This CDR3 reads CASSPYAIRDSGNTIYF. The DNA for the CDR3 is TGTGCCAGCTCACCTTATGCCATCAGGGACTCTGGAAACACCATATATTTT.

The CDR3 DNA reads TGTGCCACCCAGCCGGGACAGGGGGTAAAGAATGGCTACACCTTC. It codes for CATQPGQGVKNGYTF. The chain has TRBV5-4 and TRBJ1-2; TRBD1 matches 11 bases. V shed 9 bases and J 6 bases; nucleotides not matched to a gene: 13. CDR1 and CDR2 from the germline V gene are SGHNT and YYREEE (reference sequence). The CDR3 consists of 15 residues.

The V call is TRBV5-6, the J call TRBJ2-2; TRBD1 is a possible D gene (5 bases). V gave up 2 bases and J gave up 6 bases, with 17 bases separating them. CDR1 SGHDT and CDR2 YYEEEE come from the germline V gene. The CDR3 has 16 residues. The CDR3 nucleotides are TGTGCCAGCAGCTTCGGCAGGGTGTATCAAGCCGGGGAGCTGTTTTTT. This codes for CASSFGRVYQAGELFF.